This T cell receptor (beta chain) emerged from a study of blood T cell repertoires in COVID-19. At the level of the study: The origin of the acute and convalescent COVID-19 samples was the United States, Italy and Spain. T cells, B-cell-depleted T cells, or PBMCs supplied cDNA or gDNA.

Recruited during active infection, patients (from Seattle) were subsequently followed longitudinally. How the authors handled the data: Reference gene primer amplification gave estimated nucleated cell counts. TCRdb keeps only in-frame clones here, not all; method: immunoSEQ multiplex PCR. V and J calls plus clone size are reproduced from that table; the DNA served to infer D and trimming. The table shows fewer than 150,000 clones, with roughly 90% occurring only once. The CDR3 is 17 amino acids. With 6 bases removed from V and 1 base from J, the gap between germline ends came to 21 bases. Per germline, CDR1 SEHNR and CDR2 FQNEAQ (reference sequence).

Sample: peripheral blood. This rearrangement joins TRBV7-9 to TRBJ1-1; possible D gene TRBD1, 6 bases. This TCR derives from a woman aged 55-70 years with COVID-19, enrolled during active disease. DNA for the CDR3: TGTGCCAGCAGACCCCCCTTTTACAGGGCAACGAACACTGAAGCTTTCTTT. It codes for CASRPPFYRATNTEAFF.